One T cell receptor beta chain is described in this entry. The V segment lost 3 bases and the J segment 8 bases; nucleotides outside the gene matches: 12. Germline V gives CDR1 LGHNA, CDR2 YNFKEQ. This CDR3 has 15 amino acids. This sample stems from a study of blood T cell repertoires in COVID-19. Study context: Italy, Spain and the United States were the sources of the convalescent and acute COVID-19 samples. The cDNA or gDNA used as material had been derived from T cells, B-cell-depleted T cells, or PBMCs.

As processed by the authors: The assay estimated nucleated cells by amplifying reference gene primers. Measured with immunoSEQ multiplex PCR; TCRdb has only the in-frame clones, and not every one. V, J and clone size are those of that table, while D and trimming were read from the DNA. There are roughly 250,000 clones in the sample; about 80% occur only once, and 1.5% to 2% lies in the top ten. J is TRBJ1-2 and V is TRBV4-2, with 7 bases that match TRBD1. This sequence was found in a woman older than 75 with acute or convalescent COVID-19. Source material: peripheral blood. The DNA of the CDR3 is TGTGCCAGCAGCCAGACCGACAGGGATCAATGGGGCTACACCTTC. This encodes CASSQTDRDQWGYTF.